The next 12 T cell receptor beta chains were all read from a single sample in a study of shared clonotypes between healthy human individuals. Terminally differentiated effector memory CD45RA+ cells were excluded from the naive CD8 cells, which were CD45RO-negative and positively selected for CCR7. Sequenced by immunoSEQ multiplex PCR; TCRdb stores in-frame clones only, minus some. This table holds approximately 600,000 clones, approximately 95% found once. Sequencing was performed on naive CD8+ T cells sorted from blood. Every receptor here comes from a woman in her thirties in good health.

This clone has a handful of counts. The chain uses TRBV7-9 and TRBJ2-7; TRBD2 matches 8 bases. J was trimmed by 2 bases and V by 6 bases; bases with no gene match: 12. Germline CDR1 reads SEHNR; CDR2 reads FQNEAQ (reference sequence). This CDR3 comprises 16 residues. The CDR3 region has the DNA TGTGCCAGCAGGGAAACTCGGCGTAGCGGGACCTACGAGCAGTACTTC. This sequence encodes CASRETRRSGTYEQYF. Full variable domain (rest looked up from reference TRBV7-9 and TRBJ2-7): DTGVSQNPRHKITKRGQNVTFRCDPISEHNRLYWYRQTLGQGPEFLTYFQNEAQLEKSRLLSDRFSAERPKGSFSTLEIQRTEQGDSAMYLCASRETRRSGTYEQYFGPGTRLTVT.

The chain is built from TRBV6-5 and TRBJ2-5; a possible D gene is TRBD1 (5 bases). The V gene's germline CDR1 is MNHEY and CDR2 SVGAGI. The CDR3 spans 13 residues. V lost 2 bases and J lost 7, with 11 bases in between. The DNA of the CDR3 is TGTGCCAGCAGTTACGCCAGGGCTAGGACCCAGTACTTC. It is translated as CASSYARARTQYF.

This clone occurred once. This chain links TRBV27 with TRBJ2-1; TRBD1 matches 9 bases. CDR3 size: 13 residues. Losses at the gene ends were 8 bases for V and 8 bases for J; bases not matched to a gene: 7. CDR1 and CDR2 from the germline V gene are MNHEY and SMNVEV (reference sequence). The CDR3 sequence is CASGDRGGDEQFF. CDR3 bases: TGTGCCAGCGGAGACAGGGGGGGAGATGAGCAGTTCTTC.

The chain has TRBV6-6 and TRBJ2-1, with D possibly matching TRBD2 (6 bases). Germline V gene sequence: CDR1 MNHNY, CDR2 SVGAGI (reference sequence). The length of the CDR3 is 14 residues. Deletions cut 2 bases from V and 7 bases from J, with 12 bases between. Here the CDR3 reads CASSYAGSSNEQFF. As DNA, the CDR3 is TGTGCCAGCAGTTACGCGGGATCATCAAATGAGCAGTTCTTC.

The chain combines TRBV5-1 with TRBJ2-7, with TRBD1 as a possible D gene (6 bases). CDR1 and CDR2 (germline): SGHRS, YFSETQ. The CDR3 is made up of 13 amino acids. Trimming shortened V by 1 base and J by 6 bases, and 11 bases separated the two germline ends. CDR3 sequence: CASSLTGSSEQYF. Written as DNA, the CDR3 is TGCGCCAGCAGCTTGACAGGGTCGAGCGAGCAGTACTTC.

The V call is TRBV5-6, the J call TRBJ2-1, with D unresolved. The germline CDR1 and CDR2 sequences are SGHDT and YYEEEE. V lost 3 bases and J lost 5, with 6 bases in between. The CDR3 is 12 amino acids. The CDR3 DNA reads TGTGCCAGCAGCTCAAACCACAATGAGCAGTTCTTC. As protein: CASSSNHNEQFF.

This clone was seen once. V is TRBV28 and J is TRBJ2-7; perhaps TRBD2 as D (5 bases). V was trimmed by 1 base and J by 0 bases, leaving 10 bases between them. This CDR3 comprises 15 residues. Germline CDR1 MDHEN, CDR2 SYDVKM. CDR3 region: CASSLSGGLSYEQYF. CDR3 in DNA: TGTGCCAGCAGTTTATCCGGAGGCCTCTCCTACGAGCAGTACTTC.

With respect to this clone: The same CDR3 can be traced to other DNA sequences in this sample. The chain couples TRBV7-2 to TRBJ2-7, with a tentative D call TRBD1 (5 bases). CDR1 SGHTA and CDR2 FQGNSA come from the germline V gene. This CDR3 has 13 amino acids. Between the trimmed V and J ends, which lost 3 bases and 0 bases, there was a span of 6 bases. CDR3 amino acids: CASSFDSSYEQYF. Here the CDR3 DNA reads TGTGCCAGCAGCTTCGACAGCTCCTACGAGCAGTACTTC.

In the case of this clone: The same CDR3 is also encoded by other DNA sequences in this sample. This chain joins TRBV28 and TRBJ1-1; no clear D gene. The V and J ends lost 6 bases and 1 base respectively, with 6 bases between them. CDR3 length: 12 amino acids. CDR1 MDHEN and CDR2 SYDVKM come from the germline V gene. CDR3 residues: CASSPWNTEAFF. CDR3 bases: TGTGCCAGCAGCCCGTGGAACACTGAAGCTTTCTTT.

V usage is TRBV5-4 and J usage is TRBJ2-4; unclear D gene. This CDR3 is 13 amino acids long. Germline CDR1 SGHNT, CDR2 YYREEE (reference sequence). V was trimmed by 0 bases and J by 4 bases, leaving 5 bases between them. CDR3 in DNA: TGTGCCAGCAGCTTGGAAATGAAAAACATTCAGTACTTC. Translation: CASSLEMKNIQYF.

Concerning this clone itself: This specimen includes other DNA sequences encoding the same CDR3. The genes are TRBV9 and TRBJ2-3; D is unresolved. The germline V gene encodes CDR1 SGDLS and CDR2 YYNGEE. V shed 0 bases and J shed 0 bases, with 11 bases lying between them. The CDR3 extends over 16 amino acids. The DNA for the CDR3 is TGTGCCAGCAGCGTAGAGGGCGGTACTAGCACAGATACGCAGTATTTT. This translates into CASSVEGGTSTDTQYF.

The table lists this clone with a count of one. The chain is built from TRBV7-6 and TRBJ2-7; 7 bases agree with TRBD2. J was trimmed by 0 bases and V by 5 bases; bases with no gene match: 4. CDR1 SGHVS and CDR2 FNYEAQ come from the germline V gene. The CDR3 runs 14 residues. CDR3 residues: CASSLRTSSYEQYF. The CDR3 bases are TGTGCCAGCAGCCTACGGACTAGCTCCTACGAGCAGTACTTC.